Below are 8 T cell receptor beta chains sequenced from a single sample in a study of T cell changes during pregnancy in multiple sclerosis. The assay was immunoSEQ multiplex PCR, and TCRdb's table has in-frame clones only and misses some. The data hold some 80,000 clones, with around 92% observed a single time. The specimen was peripheral blood, collected in the first trimester of pregnancy. Source of these receptors: a female donor in good health, enrolled as a control in a pregnancy study.

Points on this clone: One end of the junction is discordant with germline, which a read error may explain. The rearrangement links TRBV30 to TRBJ2-5; 9 bases match TRBD2. This CDR3 is 11 amino acids long. Germline V lookup: CDR1 GTSNPN, CDR2 SVGIG (reference sequence). The CDR3 sequence: CPSGIQETQYF. In DNA form, the CDR3 reads TGCCCTAGCGGGATCCAAGAGACCCAGTACTTC.

V is TRBV7-2 and J is TRBJ2-7; D is possibly TRBD2 (5 bases). In germline, CDR1 is SGHTA, CDR2 FQGNSA. The CDR3 sequence is 14 residues long. Deletions cut 0 bases from V and 7 bases from J, with 13 bases between. The CDR3 loop is CASSLAMLAGEQYF. For the CDR3, the DNA is TGTGCCAGCAGCTTAGCGATGCTAGCTGGTGAGCAGTACTTC. Full variable domain (missing parts from reference TRBV7-2 and TRBJ2-7): GAGVSQSPSNKVTEKGKDVELRCDPISGHTALYWYRQSLGQGLEFLIYFQGNSAPDKSGLPSDRFSAERTGGSVSTLTIQRTQQEDSAVYLCASSLAMLAGEQYFGPGTRLTVT.

This rearrangement joins TRBV18 to TRBJ2-2; 9 nucleotides line up with TRBD1. The CDR3 sequence is 14 residues long. Germline V gene lookup returns CDR1 KGHSH and CDR2 LQKENI. Losses at the gene ends were 3 bases for V and 7 bases for J; bases not matched to a gene: 3. For the CDR3, the DNA is TGTGCCAGCTCACCGGGACAGGGTGTCGGGGAGCTGTTTTTT. Translated: CASSPGQGVGELFF. Complete variable domain (other parts from reference TRBV18 and TRBJ2-2): NAGVMQNPRHLVRRRGQEARLRCSPMKGHSHVYWYRQLPEEGLKFMVYLQKENIIDESGMPKERFSAEFPKEGPSILRIQQVVRGDSAAYFCASSPGQGVGELFFGEGSRLTVL.

This rearrangement joins TRBV19 to TRBJ1-1, with D tentatively TRBD1 (6 bases). V lost 3 bases and J lost 7, with 12 bases in between. Germline V gene data show CDR1 as LNHDA and CDR2 as SQIVND (reference sequence). The CDR3 has 13 amino acids. CDR3 protein: CASSITVGGEAFF. CDR3 coding DNA: TGTGCCAGTAGTATCACGGTAGGGGGTGAAGCTTTCTTT.

The V call is TRBV11-3, the J call TRBJ2-3; TRBD2 is a possible D gene (6 bases). Trimming removed 6 bases at V and 6 bases at J, with 13 bases between. Germline-derived CDR1 and CDR2 are SGHNT and YENEEA. The length of the CDR3 is 13 residues. CDR3 sequence (DNA): TGTGCCAGCAGTGGTGGAGGGGCCGATACGCAGTATTTT. Protein: CASSGGGADTQYF.

The chain carries TRBV5-4 and TRBJ2-7; 9 nucleotides line up with TRBD1. Germline CDR1 is SGHNT and CDR2 is YYREEE (reference sequence). CDR3 length: 16 residues. After removal of 4 bases from V and 4 bases from J, the junction contained 12 bases not matched to a gene. The CDR3 sequence: CASSPLTGTGLYEQYF. As DNA, the CDR3 is TGTGCCAGCAGCCCCCTAACCGGGACAGGGCTTTACGAGCAGTACTTC.

This chain links TRBV28 with TRBJ2-3, with TRBD2 matching 9 bases. Trimming cost V 6 bases and J 5 bases; bases outside gene matches: 12. Germline CDR1 is MDHEN and CDR2 is SYDVKM. CDR3 size: 16 residues. CDR3 residues: CASSLPGREGRDTQYF. In nucleotides, the CDR3 is TGTGCCAGCAGCCTACCGGGGCGGGAGGGCCGAGATACGCAGTATTTT.

The V gene is TRBV19, the J gene TRBJ1-5, with D maybe TRBD1 (5 bases). The CDR3 has 14 amino acids. Germline lookup yields CDR1 LNHDA and CDR2 SQIVND (reference sequence). Trimming cost V 8 bases and J 3 bases, with 14 bases left between them. The CDR3 bases are TGTGCCAGTGCGACAGCCTCCTTCAATCAGCCCCAGCATTTT. Translation gives CASATASFNQPQHF.